This paragraph covers one T cell receptor beta chain sequence. Methods used by the authors: Counts of nucleated cells, estimated from reference gene primer amplification, were obtained. TCRdb keeps only in-frame clones here, not all; method: immunoSEQ multiplex PCR. V and J calls and clone size come straight from that table; D and trimming were deduced from the DNA. The profile covers 200,000 to 250,000 clones, with around 83% appearing a single time and roughly 2.8% taken by the ten largest. V dropped 1 base and J dropped 3; count of bases not matched to a gene: 3. CDR3 length: 16 residues. Germline-derived CDR1 and CDR2 are KGHSH and LQKENI. These data come from a study of blood T cell repertoires in COVID-19. The overall study: Sample material is recorded as cDNA or gDNA derived from T cells, B-cell-depleted T cells, or PBMCs.

The V and J genes are TRBV18 and TRBJ2-3; the match to TRBD1 covers 11 bases. Sequencing was carried out using peripheral blood. The sequence came from a man aged 50 or older who had recovered from COVID-19. CDR3 amino acids: CASSPRGQGATDTQYF. The CDR3 coding sequence is TGTGCCAGCTCACCACGCGGACAGGGGGCAACAGATACGCAGTATTTT.